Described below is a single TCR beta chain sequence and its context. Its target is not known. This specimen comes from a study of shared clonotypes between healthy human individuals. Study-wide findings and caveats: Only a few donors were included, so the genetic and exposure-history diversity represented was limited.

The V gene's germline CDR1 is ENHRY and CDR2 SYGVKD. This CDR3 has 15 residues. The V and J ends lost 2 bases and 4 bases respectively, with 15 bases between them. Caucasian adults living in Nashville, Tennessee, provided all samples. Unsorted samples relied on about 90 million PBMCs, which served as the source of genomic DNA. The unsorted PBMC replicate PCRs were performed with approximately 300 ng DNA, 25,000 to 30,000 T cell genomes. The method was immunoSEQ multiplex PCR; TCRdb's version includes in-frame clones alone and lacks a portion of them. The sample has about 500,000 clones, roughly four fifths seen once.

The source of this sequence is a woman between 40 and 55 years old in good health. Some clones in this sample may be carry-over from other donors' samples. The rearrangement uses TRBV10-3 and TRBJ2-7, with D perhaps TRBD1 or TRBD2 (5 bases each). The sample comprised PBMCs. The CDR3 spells CAISEETGTVYEQYF. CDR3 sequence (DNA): TGTGCCATCAGTGAGGAAACCGGGACGGTATACGAGCAGTACTTC.